This record concerns one T cell receptor (beta chain) sequence. Its antigen is not yet known. The CDR3 carries no conserved terminal phenylalanine or tryptophan, so it likely arises from a read error. This record comes from a study of T-cell memory formation after mild COVID-19 (dated by TCRdb to the early 2020s). About the study as a whole: TCR sequence clusters from the two donors were found to be largely donor specific. In two donors, T-cell clones that expanded and contracted after mild COVID-19 were tracked by sequencing TCRalpha and TCRbeta repertoires over time. Two young, previously healthy adult volunteers, one female and one male, were included in the cohort.

On the study overall, not on this receptor specifically: The detection of some responding clones in pre-infection memory suggests that pre-existing cross-reactive memory T cells joined the SARS-CoV-2 response. SARS-CoV-2 specificity was not confirmed for the second-wave clones peaking on day 37. Only a couple of mild cases were covered by the study, and larger cohorts that include severe cases with pre-infection samples were considered necessary. Balanced CD4/CD8 phenotypes were observed for clones contracting from day 15 to 85, whereas a bias towards CD4+ was observed for a second wave of clones expanding from day 15 to 37. Contracting CD4+ clones were found mainly in CM and EM memory subsets, while CD8+ clones were enriched in EMRA.

Ficoll-Paque density gradient centrifugation was the method used to isolate PBMCs. Instrument on record: Illumina NovaSeq 6000. TCRalpha and TCRbeta cDNA libraries were built by 5'RACE with constant-segment primers, adding sample barcodes and unique molecular identifiers. RNA was extracted from every sample with Trizol reagent. Amplification of the libraries took two PCR steps, and the second step added a second sample barcode plus Illumina TruSeq adapters. Sequencing of the libraries was done on an Illumina NovaSeq, producing 2 x 150 bp paired-end reads. In the source study's methods: Demultiplexing of reads and collapsing into UMI-guided consensus sequences were performed with migec v1.2.7. Using mixcr v2.1.11, UMI consensuses were aligned to TRA and TRB V and J templates and then assembled into clonotypes. Clonotypes were classified as expanded or contracted when called significant by both edgeR and NoisET, with noise models trained on biological replicates. For edgeR calls, the cutoffs were a false discovery rate-adjusted p below 0.01 and a log2 fold-change threshold of 1. As an exploratory analysis of dynamics, max-normalized trajectories of the 1000 most abundant clonotypes were examined with PCA combined with hierarchical clustering. Separately sequenced CD4+ and CD8+ repertoires were used to assign a CD4 or CD8 phenotype to each responding clone. In-frame beta chains were kept once TCRdb had trimmed the public reads at Q25 with fastp and called clones with MiXCR. Duplicate CDR3 protein sequences are folded into a single record with the most common DNA and genes. These V and J calls derive from TCRdb rather than the authors' analysis. The sample table holds some 200,000 distinct CDR3 sequences, of which 9.5% were seen once. The biggest ten clones account for roughly 3.5% of the sample.

CDR1 and CDR2 (SGDLS, YYNGEE) derive from the germline V gene. The CDR3 extends over 13 residues, inclusive of both ends. The DNA shown is the 39-base CDR3, in frame from base 1. V is trimmed back by 0 bases and J by 8 bases, and the junction contains 4 bases that no gene match accounts for. The sequence joins TRBV9 to TRBJ1-2, with TRBD1 identical over 7 junction bases. The sequenced sample was PBMCs or a T cell subset sorted from them (not recorded which). This sequence originates from a man aged 18 to 35 who had mild COVID-19 (a few samples of this study predate the infection). The sample titles of this study are shuffled in the database, so cell type and time point are left out; the donor was told from shared clones. This receptor has the CDR3 CASSVEGAGGYTY. The sequenced DNA is TGTGCCAGCAGCGTAGAGGGGGCCGGCGGCTACACCTAC.